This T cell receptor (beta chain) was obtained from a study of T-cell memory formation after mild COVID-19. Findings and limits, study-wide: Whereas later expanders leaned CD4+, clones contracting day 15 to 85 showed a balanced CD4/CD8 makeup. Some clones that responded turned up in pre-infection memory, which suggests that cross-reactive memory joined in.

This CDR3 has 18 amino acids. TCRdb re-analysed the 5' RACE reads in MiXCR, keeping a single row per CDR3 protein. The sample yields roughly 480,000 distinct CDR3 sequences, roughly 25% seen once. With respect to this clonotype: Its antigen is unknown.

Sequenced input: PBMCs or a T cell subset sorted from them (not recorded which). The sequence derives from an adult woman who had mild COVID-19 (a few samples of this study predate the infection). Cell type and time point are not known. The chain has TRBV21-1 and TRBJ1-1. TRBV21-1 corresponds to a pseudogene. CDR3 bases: TGTGCCAGCAGCAAAGGGGAGGAGACACAAGGTTCGAACACTGAAGCTTTCTTT. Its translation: CASSKGEETQGSNTEAFF.